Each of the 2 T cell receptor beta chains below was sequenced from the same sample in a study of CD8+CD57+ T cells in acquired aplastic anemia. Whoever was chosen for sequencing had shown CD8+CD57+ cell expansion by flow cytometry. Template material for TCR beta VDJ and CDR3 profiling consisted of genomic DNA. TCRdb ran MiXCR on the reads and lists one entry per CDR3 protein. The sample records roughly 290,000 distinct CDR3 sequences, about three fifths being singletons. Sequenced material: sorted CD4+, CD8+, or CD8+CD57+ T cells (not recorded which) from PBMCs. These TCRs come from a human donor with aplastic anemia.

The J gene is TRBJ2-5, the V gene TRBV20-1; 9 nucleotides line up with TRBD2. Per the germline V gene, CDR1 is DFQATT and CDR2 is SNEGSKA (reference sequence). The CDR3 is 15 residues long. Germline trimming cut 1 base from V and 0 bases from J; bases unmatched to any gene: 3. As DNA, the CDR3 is TGCAGTGCTAGAGTTAGCGGGGGCAACCAAGAGACCCAGTACTTC. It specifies CSARVSGGNQETQYF.

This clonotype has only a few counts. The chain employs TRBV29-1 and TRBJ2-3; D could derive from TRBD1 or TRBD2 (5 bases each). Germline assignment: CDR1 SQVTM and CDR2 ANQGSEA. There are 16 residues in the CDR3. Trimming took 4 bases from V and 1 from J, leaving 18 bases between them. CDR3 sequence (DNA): TGCAGCGTTGTCGTGGACCCGGGACCAGGCACAGATACGCAGTATTTT. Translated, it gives CSVVVDPGPGTDTQYF.